This is a list of T cell receptor beta chains from one sample in a study of shared clonotypes between healthy human individuals. The data were produced by immunoSEQ multiplex PCR, yet TCRdb's version contains in-frame clones alone and is incomplete. Counted here are roughly 2,500,000 clones, over 85% occurring once; the ten biggest clones make up approximately 0.36%. Sequencing used naive CD4+ T cells from PBMCs. All receptors come from a young man in good health. Some clones in this sample may be carry-over from other donors' samples. CDR3s include the opening cysteine and the closing phenylalanine or tryptophan. Fields, in order: V gene, D gene, clone size, J gene, CDR3 protein, CDR3 DNA. A D gene is named only where the DNA matches it firmly. Some rows mark clone size as missing; the rest say once, few, many or name a class of expanded clone.

>TRBV5-6|.|.|TRBJ2-2
CASKQNGELFF
TGTGCCAGCAAACAGAACGGGGAGCTGTTTTTT
>TRBV5-1|.|once|TRBJ2-2
CASSRTDSIGELFF
TGCGCCAGCAGCCGGACTGACAGTATCGGGGAGCTGTTTTTT
>TRBV11-2|.|.|TRBJ2-1
CASRPPQGEQFF
TGTGCCAGCAGACCCCCGCAGGGTGAGCAGTTCTTC
>TRBV27|TRBD2|once|TRBJ2-1
CASSSLIFRLAGGDNEQFF
TGTGCCAGCAGTTCCCTAATCTTTCGACTAGCGGGAGGGGACAATGAGCAGTTCTTC
>TRBV14|TRBD1|.|TRBJ2-2
CASSHRTGKNTGELFF
TGTGCCAGCAGCCACCGGACAGGGAAGAACACCGGGGAGCTGTTTTTT
>TRBV9|.|.|TRBJ2-6
CASSARGSGANVLTF
TGTGCCAGCAGCGCTCGGGGCTCTGGGGCCAACGTCCTGACTTTC
>TRBV7-8|.|.|TRBJ1-3
CASSAWGKSGNTIYF
TGTGCCAGCAGCGCTTGGGGAAAGTCTGGAAACACCATATATTTT
>TRBV5-6|TRBD1|.|TRBJ2-5
CASSVNRGLQETQYF
TGTGCCAGCAGCGTCAACAGGGGGCTCCAAGAGACCCAGTACTTC
>TRBV2|.|.|TRBJ1-4
CASNREGEKLFF
TGTGCCAGCAACAGGGAGGGGGAAAAACTGTTTTTT
>TRBV7-7|.|.|TRBJ2-7
CASSLSEGGSYEQYF
TGTGCCAGCAGCTTAAGTGAGGGGGGATCCTACGAGCAGTACTTC
>TRBV5-6|.|.|TRBJ2-2
CASSSGSLITGELFF
TGTGCCAGCAGCTCCGGGAGCCTAATCACCGGGGAGCTGTTTTTT
>TRBV5-6|.|once|TRBJ1-1
CASSPIGATDTEAFF
TGTGCCAGCAGTCCTATCGGAGCGACGGACACTGAAGCTTTCTTT
>TRBV28|TRBD1|once|TRBJ2-3
CASSFGDRGTDTQYF
TGTGCCAGCAGTTTTGGTGACAGGGGCACAGATACGCAGTATTTT
>TRBV5-1|.|.|TRBJ2-3
CASSLFAGDGTDTQYF
TGCGCCAGCAGCTTGTTTGCGGGTGACGGCACAGATACGCAGTATTTT
>TRBV7-9|.|.|TRBJ1-1
CASSFLGAVSEAFF
TGTGCCAGCAGCTTTTTAGGGGCGGTCTCTGAAGCTTTCTTT
>TRBV9|.|.|TRBJ2-1
CASSVITSSNEQFF
TGTGCCAGCAGCGTCATAACTAGCTCGAATGAGCAGTTCTTC
>TRBV2|.|.|TRBJ1-1
CASNGGTMNTEAFF
TGTGCCAGCAACGGGGGTACGATGAACACTGAAGCTTTCTTT
>TRBV5-4|.|.|TRBJ1-1
CASSLVHTEAFF
TGTGCCAGCAGCTTGGTGCACACTGAAGCTTTCTTT
>TRBV2|.|.|TRBJ2-2
CASSVQTNTGELFF
TGTGCCAGCAGTGTTCAGACGAACACCGGGGAGCTGTTTTTT
>TRBV9|TRBD1|.|TRBJ1-4
CASTRQGGANEKLFF
TGTGCCAGCACCCGACAGGGGGGAGCTAATGAAAAACTGTTTTTT
>TRBV20-1|.|.|TRBJ2-1
CSTPYRSEQFF
TGCAGTACCCCTTATCGTTCCGAGCAGTTCTTC
>TRBV4-1|.|.|TRBJ2-7
CASSQGWAESYEQYF
TGCGCCAGCAGCCAAGGTTGGGCGGAATCCTACGAGCAGTACTTC
>TRBV28|TRBD2|.|TRBJ2-1
CASSLWGGRSYNEQFF
TGTGCCAGCAGTTTATGGGGCGGGAGATCCTACAATGAGCAGTTCTTC
>TRBV6-5|.|.|TRBJ1-1
CASSYLAKYTEAFF
TGTGCCAGCAGTTACCTCGCGAAGTACACTGAAGCTTTCTTT
>TRBV9|TRBD2|.|TRBJ2-1
CASIPNSKTSGVYSYNEQFF
TGTGCCAGCATCCCTAACTCGAAGACTAGCGGGGTTTACTCCTACAATGAGCAGTTCTTC
>TRBV5-1|.|once|TRBJ2-5
CASRAPDSQETQYF
TGCGCCAGCAGGGCTCCGGACAGCCAAGAGACCCAGTACTTC
>TRBV27|.|.|TRBJ1-1
CASSLGGYGGAFF
TGTGCCAGCAGTTTAGGAGGGTATGGCGGAGCTTTCTTT
>TRBV15|.|.|TRBJ2-4
CATSRGAGHYF
TGTGCCACCAGCAGAGGGGCAGGGCACTACTTC
>TRBV11-3|.|.|TRBJ2-3
CASSLSSASDTQYF
TGTGCCAGCAGCTTATCCTCCGCATCGGATACGCAGTATTTT